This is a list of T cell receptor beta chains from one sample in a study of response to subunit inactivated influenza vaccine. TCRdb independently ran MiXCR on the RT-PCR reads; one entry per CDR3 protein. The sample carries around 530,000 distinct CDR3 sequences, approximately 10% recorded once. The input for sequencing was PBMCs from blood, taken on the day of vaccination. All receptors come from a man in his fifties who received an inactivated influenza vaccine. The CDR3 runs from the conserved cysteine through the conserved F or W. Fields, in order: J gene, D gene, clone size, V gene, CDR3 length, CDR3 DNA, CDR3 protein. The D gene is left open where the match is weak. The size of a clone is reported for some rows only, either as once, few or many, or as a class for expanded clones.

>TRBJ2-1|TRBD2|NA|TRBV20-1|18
TGCAGTGCTAGATTGGGGACTAGCGGGACGGCGACCTACAATGAGCAGTTCTTC
CSARLGTSGTATYNEQFF
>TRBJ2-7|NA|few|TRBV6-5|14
TGTGCCAGCAGTTACGGCAGGGGCCTCTACGAGCAGTACTTC
CASSYGRGLYEQYF
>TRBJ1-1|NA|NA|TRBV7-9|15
TGTGCCAGCAGCTCCGACAAGATACCCCACACTGAAGCTTTCTTT
CASSSDKIPHTEAFF
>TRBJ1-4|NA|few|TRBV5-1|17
TGCGCCAGCAGCTTGGAAGGTTGGGGGTTCTCTAATGAAAAACTGTTTTTT
CASSLEGWGFSNEKLFF
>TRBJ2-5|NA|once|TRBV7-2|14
TGTGCCAGCCGAAAACCAAGGGGGGAAGGGACCCAGTACTTC
CASRKPRGEGTQYF
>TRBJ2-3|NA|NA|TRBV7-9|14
TGTGCCAGCAGCTTAGACATGTACACAGATACGCAGTATTTT
CASSLDMYTDTQYF
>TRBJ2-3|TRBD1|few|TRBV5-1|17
TGCGCCAGCAGCTTGCCTGGGACAGTCTATTTCACAGATACGCAGTATTTT
CASSLPGTVYFTDTQYF
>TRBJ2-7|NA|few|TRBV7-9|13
TGTGCCAGCAGCTCATACACCTCGGATCAGCAGTACTTC
CASSSYTSDQQYF
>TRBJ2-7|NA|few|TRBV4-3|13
TGCGCCAGCAGCCAAGATCGTCTGAACGAGCAGTACTTC
CASSQDRLNEQYF
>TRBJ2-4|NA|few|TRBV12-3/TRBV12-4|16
TGTGCCAGCAGTTTTGGTGGGGGCCCTACCAAAAACATTCAGTACTTC
CASSFGGGPTKNIQYF
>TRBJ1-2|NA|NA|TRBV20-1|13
TGCAGTGCTATCAGGGGAGCTGGGGGTGGCTACACCTTC
CSAIRGAGGGYTF
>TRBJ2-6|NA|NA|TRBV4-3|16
TGCGCCAGCAGCCAAGACGCCCCGCCTGGGGCCAACGTCCTGACTTTC
CASSQDAPPGANVLTF
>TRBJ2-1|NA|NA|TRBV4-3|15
TGCGCCAGCAGCCAGCGGACACTCGGCGGGAATGAGCAGTTCTTC
CASSQRTLGGNEQFF
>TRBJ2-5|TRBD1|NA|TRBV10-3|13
TGTGCCATCAGTGACAACAGGGGAGAGACCCAGTACTTC
CAISDNRGETQYF
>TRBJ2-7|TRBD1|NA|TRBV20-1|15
TGCAGTGCTAGAAATCCCGGACAGGTCCCCTACGAGCAGTACTTC
CSARNPGQVPYEQYF
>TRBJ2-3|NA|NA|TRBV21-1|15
TGTGCCAGCAGCTCCCGCAAGCGGGAGTTAGATACGCAGTATTTT
CASSSRKRELDTQYF
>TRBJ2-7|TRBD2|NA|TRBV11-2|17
TGTGCCAGCAGCTTAGAGGGACTAGCGGGAGTGTCCTACGAGCAGTACTTC
CASSLEGLAGVSYEQYF
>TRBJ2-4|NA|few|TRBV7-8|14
TGTGCCAGCAGCTTAGCTCCTGGGAAAAACATTCAGTACTTC
CASSLAPGKNIQYF
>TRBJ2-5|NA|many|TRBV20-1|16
TGCAGTGCTAGGGATTACGGGACACAGTACCAAGAGACCCAGTACTTC
CSARDYGTQYQETQYF
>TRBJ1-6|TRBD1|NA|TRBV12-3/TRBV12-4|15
TGTGCCAGCACCCAGGACAGGAGGGTAAATTCACCCCTCCACTTT
CASTQDRRVNSPLHF
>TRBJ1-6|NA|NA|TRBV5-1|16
TGCGCCAGCAGCTTGGAGGGACCGGAATATAATTCACCCCTCCACTTT
CASSLEGPEYNSPLHF
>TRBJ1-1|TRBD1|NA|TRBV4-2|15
TGTGCCAGCAGCCAAGGGGACAGGGGGCCCACTGAAGCTTTCTTT
CASSQGDRGPTEAFF
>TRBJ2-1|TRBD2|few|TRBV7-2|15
TGTGCCAGCACCAAAGCGGGGGGACCTACGGATGAGCAGTTCTTC
CASTKAGGPTDEQFF
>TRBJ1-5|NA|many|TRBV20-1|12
TGCAGTGCGAGTGGAGGGTGGAAGCCCCAGCATTTT
CSASGGWKPQHF